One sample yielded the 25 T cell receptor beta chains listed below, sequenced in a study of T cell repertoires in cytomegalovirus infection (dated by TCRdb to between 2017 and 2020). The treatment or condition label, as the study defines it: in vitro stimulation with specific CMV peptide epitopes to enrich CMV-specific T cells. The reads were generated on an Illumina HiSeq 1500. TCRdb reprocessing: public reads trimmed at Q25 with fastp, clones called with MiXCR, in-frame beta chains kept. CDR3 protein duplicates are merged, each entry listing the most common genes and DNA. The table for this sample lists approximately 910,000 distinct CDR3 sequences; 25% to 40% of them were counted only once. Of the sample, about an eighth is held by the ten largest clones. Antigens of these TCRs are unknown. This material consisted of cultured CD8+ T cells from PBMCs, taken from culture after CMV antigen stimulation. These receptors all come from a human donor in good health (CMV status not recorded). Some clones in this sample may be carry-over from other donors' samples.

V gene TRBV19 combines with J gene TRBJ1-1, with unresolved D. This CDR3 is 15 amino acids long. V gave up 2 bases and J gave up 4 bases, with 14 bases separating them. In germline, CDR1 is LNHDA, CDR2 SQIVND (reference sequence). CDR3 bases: TGTGCCAGTAGTATAACCGGGTCACCGGGCACTGAAGCTTTCTTT. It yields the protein CASSITGSPGTEAFF.

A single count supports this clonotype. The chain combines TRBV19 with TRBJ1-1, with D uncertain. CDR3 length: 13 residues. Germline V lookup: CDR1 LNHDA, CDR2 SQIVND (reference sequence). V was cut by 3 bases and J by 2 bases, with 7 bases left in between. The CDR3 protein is CASSISHNTEAFF. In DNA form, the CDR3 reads TGTGCCAGTAGTATCTCACACAACACTGAAGCTTTCTTT.

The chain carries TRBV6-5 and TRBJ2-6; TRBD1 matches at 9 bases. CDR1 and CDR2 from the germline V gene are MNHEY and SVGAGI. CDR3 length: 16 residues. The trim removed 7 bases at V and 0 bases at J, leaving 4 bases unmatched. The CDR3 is CASTGQGSSGANVLTF. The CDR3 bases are TGTGCCAGCACGGGACAGGGTAGCTCTGGGGCCAACGTCCTGACTTTC.

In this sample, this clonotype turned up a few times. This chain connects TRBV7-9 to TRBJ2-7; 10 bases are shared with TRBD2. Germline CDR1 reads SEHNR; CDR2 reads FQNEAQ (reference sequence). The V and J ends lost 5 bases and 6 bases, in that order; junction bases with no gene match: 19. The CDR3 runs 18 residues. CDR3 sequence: CASSLEGSGGSQGPEQYV. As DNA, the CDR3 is TGTGCCAGCAGCCTTGAGGGTAGCGGGGGGTCCCAGGGACCCGAGCAGTACGTC.

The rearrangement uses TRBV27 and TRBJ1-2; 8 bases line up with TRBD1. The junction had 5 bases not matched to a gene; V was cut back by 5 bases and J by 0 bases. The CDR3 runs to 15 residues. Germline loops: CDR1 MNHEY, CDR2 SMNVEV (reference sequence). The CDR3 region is CASSHRQGTNYGYTF. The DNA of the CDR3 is TGTGCCAGCAGTCATAGACAGGGGACTAACTATGGCTACACCTTC.

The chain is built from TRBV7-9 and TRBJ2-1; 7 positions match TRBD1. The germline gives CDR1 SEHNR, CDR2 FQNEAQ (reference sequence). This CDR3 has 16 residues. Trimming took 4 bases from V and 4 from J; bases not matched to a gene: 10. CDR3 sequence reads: CASSYGRGQSYNEQFF. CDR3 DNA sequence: TGTGCCAGCAGCTACGGTCGGGGACAGAGTTACAATGAGCAGTTCTTC.

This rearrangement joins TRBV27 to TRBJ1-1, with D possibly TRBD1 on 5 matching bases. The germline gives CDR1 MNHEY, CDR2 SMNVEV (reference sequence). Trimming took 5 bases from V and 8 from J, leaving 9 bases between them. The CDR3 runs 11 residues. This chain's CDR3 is CASSAGLEAFF. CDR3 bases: TGTGCCAGCAGTGCAGGGCTCGAAGCTTTCTTT.

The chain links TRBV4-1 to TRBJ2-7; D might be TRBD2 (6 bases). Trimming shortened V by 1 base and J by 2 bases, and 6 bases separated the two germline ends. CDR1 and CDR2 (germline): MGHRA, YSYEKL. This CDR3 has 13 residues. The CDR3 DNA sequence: TGCGCCAGCAGCCAAGGGGGGGCCTACGAGCAGTACTTC. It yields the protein CASSQGGAYEQYF.

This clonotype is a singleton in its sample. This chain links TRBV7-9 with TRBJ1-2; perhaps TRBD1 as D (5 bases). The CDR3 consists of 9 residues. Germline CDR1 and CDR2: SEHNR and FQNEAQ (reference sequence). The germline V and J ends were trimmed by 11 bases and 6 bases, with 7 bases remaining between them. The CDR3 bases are TGTGCCGGGGGGGATGGCTACACCTTC. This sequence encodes CAGGDGYTF.

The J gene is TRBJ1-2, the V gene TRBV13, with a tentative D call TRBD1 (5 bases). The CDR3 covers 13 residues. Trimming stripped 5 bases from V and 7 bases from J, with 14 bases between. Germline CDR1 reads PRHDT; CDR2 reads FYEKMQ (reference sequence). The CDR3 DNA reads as TGTGCCAGCAGCATAAGGACATCAAGTGGCTACACCTTC. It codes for CASSIRTSSGYTF. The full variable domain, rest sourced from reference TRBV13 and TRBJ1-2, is AAGVIQSPRHLIKEKRETATLKCYPIPRHDTVYWYQQGPGQDPQFLISFYEKMQSDKGSIPDRFSAQQFSDYHSELNMSSLELGDSALYFCASSIRTSSGYTFGSGTRLTVV.

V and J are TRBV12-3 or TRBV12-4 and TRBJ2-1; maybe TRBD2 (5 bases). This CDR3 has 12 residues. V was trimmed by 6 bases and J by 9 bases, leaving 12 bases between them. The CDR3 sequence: CASSFLGSEQFF. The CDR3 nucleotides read TGTGCCAGCAGCTTTCTGGGGAGTGAGCAGTTCTTC.

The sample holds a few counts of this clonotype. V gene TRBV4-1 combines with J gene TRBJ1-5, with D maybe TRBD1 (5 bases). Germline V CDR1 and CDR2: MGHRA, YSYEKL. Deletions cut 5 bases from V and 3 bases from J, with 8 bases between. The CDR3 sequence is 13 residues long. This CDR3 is CASSVQANQPQHF. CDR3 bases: TGCGCCAGCAGCGTACAGGCCAATCAGCCCCAGCATTTT.

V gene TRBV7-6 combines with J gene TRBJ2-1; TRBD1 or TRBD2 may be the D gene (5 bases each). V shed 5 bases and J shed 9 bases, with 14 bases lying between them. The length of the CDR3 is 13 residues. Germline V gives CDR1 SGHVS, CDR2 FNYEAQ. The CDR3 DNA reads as TGTGCCAGCAGCGGCAGTTGGGACGTTGAGCAGTTCTTC. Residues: CASSGSWDVEQFF.

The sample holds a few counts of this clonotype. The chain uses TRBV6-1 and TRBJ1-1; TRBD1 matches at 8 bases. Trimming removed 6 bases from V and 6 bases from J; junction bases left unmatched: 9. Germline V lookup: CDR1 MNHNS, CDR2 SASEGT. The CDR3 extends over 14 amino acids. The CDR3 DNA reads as TGTGCCAGCAGCCGGACAGGGCATAATCCTGAAGCTTTCTTT. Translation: CASSRTGHNPEAFF.

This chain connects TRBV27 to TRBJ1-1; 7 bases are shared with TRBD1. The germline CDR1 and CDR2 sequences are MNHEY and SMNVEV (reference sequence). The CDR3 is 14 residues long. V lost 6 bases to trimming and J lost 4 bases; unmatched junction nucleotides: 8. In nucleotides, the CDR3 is TGTGCCAGCAGCTTTACCTACAGGGGCACTGAAGCTTTCTTT. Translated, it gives CASSFTYRGTEAFF.

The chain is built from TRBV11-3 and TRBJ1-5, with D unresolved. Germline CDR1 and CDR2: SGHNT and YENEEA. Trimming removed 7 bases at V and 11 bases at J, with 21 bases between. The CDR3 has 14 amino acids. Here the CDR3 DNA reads TGTGCCAGCACCCGACTGCTTACCCATAGGTCCCAGCATTTT. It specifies CASTRLLTHRSQHF.

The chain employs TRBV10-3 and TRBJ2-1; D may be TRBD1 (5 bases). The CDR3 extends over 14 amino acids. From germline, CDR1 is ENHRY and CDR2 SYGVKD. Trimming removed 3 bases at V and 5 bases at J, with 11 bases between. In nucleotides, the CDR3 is TGTGCCATCAGTGACCCGGACACTAACAATGAGCAGTTCTTC. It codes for CAISDPDTNNEQFF.

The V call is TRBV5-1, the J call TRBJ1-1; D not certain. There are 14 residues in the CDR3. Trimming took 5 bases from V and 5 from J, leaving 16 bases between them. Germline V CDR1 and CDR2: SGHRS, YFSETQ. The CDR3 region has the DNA TGCGCCAGCAGAATAGAAAACCCGGTGACTGAAGCTTTCTTT. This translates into CASRIENPVTEAFF.

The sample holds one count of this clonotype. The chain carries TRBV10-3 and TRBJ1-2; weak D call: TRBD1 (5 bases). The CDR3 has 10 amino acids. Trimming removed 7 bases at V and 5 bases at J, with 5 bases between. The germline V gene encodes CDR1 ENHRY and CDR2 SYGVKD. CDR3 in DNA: TGTGCCATCAAGGGGTATGGCTACACCTTC. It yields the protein CAIKGYGYTF.

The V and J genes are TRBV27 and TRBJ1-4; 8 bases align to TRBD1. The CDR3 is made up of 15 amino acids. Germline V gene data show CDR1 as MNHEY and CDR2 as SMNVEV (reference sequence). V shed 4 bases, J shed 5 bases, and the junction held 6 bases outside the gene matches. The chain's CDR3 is CASSSLQGVNEKLFF. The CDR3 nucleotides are TGTGCCAGCAGTTCTCTACAGGGGGTGAATGAAAAACTGTTTTTT.

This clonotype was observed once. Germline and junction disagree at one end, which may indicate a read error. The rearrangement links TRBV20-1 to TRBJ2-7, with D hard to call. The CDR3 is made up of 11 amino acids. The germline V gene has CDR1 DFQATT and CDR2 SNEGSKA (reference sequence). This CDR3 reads CSASSVYEQYF. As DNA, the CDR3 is TGCAGTGCTAGTAGTGTATACGAGCAGTATTTC.

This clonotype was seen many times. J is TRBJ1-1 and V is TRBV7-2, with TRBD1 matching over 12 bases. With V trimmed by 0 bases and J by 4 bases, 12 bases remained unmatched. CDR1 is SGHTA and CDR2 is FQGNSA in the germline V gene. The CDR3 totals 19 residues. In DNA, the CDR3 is TGTGCCAGCAGCTTAGCTTCCCCGGGACAGGGGGCGCGGTTCACTGAAGCTTTCTTT. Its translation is CASSLASPGQGARFTEAFF. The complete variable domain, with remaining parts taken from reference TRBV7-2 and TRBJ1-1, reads GAGVSQSPSNKVTEKGKDVELRCDPISGHTALYWYRQSLGQGLEFLIYFQGNSAPDKSGLPSDRFSAERTGGSVSTLTIQRTQQEDSAVYLCASSLASPGQGARFTEAFFGQGTRLTVV.

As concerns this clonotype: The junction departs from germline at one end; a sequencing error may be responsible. CDR3 region: CVSSFSGLGEKLFF. CDR3 coding DNA: TGTGTCAGCAGCTTTTCGGGACTCGGGGAAAAACTGTTTTTT. The V gene is TRBV7-8, the J gene TRBJ1-4, with a weak D call TRBD1 (5 bases). Germline CDR1 SGHVS, CDR2 FQNEAQ. The CDR3 has 14 amino acids.

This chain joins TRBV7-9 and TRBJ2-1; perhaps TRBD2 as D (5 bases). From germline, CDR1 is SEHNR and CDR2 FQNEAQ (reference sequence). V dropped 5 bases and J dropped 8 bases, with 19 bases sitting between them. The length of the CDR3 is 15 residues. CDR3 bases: TGTGCCAGCAGCAGGCCGGGGAAGAAGACCGATGAGCAGTTCTTC. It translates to CASSRPGKKTDEQFF.

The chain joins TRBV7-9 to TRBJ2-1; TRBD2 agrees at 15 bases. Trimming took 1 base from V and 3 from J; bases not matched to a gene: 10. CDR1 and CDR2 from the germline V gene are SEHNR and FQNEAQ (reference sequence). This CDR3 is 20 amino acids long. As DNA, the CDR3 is TGTGCCAGCAGCTTAGAAGGGTTAGGGACTAGCGGGGGGATCTACAATGAGCAGTTCTTC. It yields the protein CASSLEGLGTSGGIYNEQFF.